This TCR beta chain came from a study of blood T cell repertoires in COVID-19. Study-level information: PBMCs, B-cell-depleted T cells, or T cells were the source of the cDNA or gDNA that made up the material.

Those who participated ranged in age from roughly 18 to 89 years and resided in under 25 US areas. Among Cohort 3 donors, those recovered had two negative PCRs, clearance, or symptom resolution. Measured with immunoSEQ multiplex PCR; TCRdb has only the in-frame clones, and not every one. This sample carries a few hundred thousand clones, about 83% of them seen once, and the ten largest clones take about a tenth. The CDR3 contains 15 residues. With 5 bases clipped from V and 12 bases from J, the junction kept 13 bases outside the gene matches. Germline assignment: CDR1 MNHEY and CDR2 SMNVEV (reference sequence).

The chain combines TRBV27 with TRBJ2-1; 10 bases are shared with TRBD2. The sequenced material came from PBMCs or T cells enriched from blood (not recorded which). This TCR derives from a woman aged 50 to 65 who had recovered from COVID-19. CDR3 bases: TGTGCCAGCAGTAAGAGCGGGGGGGTGACCTACAGGCAGTTCTTC. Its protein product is CASSKSGGVTYRQFF.